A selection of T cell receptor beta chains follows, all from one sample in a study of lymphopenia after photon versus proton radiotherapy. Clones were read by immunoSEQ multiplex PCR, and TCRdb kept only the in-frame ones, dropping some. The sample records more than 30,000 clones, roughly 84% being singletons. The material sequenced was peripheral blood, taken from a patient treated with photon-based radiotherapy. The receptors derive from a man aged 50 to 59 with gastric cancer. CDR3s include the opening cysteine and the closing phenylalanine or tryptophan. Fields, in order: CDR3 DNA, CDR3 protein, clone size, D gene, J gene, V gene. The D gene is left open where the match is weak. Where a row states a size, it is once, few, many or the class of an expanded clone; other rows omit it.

DNA: TGTGCCTGGAGCCGGGACAGCTTCTCTGGAAACACCATATATTTT; CDR3: CAWSRDSFSGNTIYF; size: -; D: TRBD1; J: TRBJ1-3; V: TRBV30
DNA: TGTGCCAGTAGTGTTGGCGGTAGCGGGACAGATACGCAGTATTTT; CDR3: CASSVGGSGTDTQYF; size: -; D: TRBD2; J: TRBJ2-3; V: TRBV19
DNA: TGCGCCAGCAGCTTGAAGGCCGGGACAGGCTCCTACAATGAGCAGTTCTTC; CDR3: CASSLKAGTGSYNEQFF; size: -; D: TRBD1; J: TRBJ2-1; V: TRBV5-1
DNA: TGTGCCAGCAGCCAAGGATACTCGCGGAGCACCGGGGAGCTGTTTTTT; CDR3: CASSQGYSRSTGELFF; size: -; D: -; J: TRBJ2-2; V: TRBV4-2
DNA: TGTGCCAGCAGTTTCCCCGGGACAATCTACACTGAAGCTTTCTTT; CDR3: CASSFPGTIYTEAFF; size: -; D: -; J: TRBJ1-1; V: TRBV28
DNA: TGTGCCAGTAGCAAAGACAGGGGGCCGTCGGGAAACACCATATATTTT; CDR3: CASSKDRGPSGNTIYF; size: -; D: TRBD1; J: TRBJ1-3; V: TRBV19
DNA: TGTGCCAGCAGCCCCGACAGGCTGTCGTGGCCCCAGCATTTT; CDR3: CASSPDRLSWPQHF; size: -; D: -; J: TRBJ1-5; V: TRBV27
DNA: TGTGCCAGCTCACCACTTTGGGGGACAGGGTCCTACGAGCAGTACTTC; CDR3: CASSPLWGTGSYEQYF; size: -; D: TRBD1; J: TRBJ2-7; V: TRBV18
DNA: TGTGCCAGCTCACCGATAAAGGGGACTGAAGCTTTCTTT; CDR3: CASSPIKGTEAFF; size: -; D: -; J: TRBJ1-1; V: TRBV18
DNA: TGTGCCAGCAGCTTGTCAGGGAGCACAGATACGCAGTATTTT; CDR3: CASSLSGSTDTQYF; size: -; D: -; J: TRBJ2-3; V: TRBV7-9
DNA: TGTGCCAGCTCATACAGGGTTCTTCAAGAGACCCAGTACTTC; CDR3: CASSYRVLQETQYF; size: -; D: -; J: TRBJ2-5; V: TRBV18
DNA: TGTGCCAGCGATGCTAGCGGGAGAAAAGGTGAGCAGTTCTTC; CDR3: CASDASGRKGEQFF; size: few; D: TRBD2; J: TRBJ2-1; V: TRBV6-6
DNA: TGTGCCAGCAAGACTAGCGGTACCTACGAGCAGTACTTC; CDR3: CASKTSGTYEQYF; size: -; D: TRBD2; J: TRBJ2-7; V: TRBV19
DNA: TGTGCCAGCAGTGCCACCGGGACTACACCCACAGATACGCAGTATTTT; CDR3: CASSATGTTPTDTQYF; size: -; D: TRBD2; J: TRBJ2-3; V: TRBV6-4
DNA: TGTGCCAGTGGGAGACACCTTGAAAAACTGTTTTTT; CDR3: CASGRHLEKLFF; size: few; D: -; J: TRBJ1-4; V: TRBV19
DNA: TGTGCCAGTAGACGAAGCGGGAGCCCCGGGAATGAGCAGTTCTTC; CDR3: CASRRSGSPGNEQFF; size: -; D: TRBD2; J: TRBJ2-1; V: TRBV19
DNA: TGTGCCAGCAGTTTAGGAGTATCCAATCAGCCCCAGCATTTT; CDR3: CASSLGVSNQPQHF; size: -; D: -; J: TRBJ1-5; V: TRBV27
DNA: TGTGCCAGCAGCTTAGAAAGCAGGGCCTTGAACACCGGGGAGCTGTTTTTT; CDR3: CASSLESRALNTGELFF; size: -; D: -; J: TRBJ2-2; V: TRBV7-2
DNA: TGTGCCAGTAGTATTGCCACGACGGGGATCTATGGCTACACCTTC; CDR3: CASSIATTGIYGYTF; size: -; D: -; J: TRBJ1-2; V: TRBV19
DNA: TGTGCCATCAGTGTAAGGGGTGAATCTGAAGCTTTCTTT; CDR3: CAISVRGESEAFF; size: -; D: -; J: TRBJ1-1; V: TRBV10-3
DNA: TGTGCCAGTAGTTCCCGAGACAGGGCGAGGGATACGCAGTATTTT; CDR3: CASSSRDRARDTQYF; size: -; D: TRBD1; J: TRBJ2-3; V: TRBV19
DNA: TGTGCCAGCAGTCTCAGGGGTGACGAGCAGTACTTC; CDR3: CASSLRGDEQYF; size: -; D: -; J: TRBJ2-7; V: TRBV28
DNA: TGTGCCAGCAGCGGGTGGGGGTACGAGCAGTACTTC; CDR3: CASSGWGYEQYF; size: -; D: -; J: TRBJ2-7; V: TRBV7-6
DNA: TGTGCCAGTAGTCCACCGAGGGACAGGGCGGCGCTGACCTTATCTGGAAACACCATATATTTT; CDR3: CASSPPRDRAALTLSGNTIYF; size: once; D: TRBD1; J: TRBJ1-3; V: TRBV19
DNA: TGTGCCAGCTCATCCTACTTGAGCTCTGGGGCCAACGTCCTGACTTTC; CDR3: CASSSYLSSGANVLTF; size: -; D: -; J: TRBJ2-6; V: TRBV18
DNA: TGTGCCAGCGGAGCGGGAACCTACCGCTCCTACAATGAGCAGTTCTTC; CDR3: CASGAGTYRSYNEQFF; size: -; D: TRBD2; J: TRBJ2-1; V: TRBV6-6
DNA: TGTGCCAGCAGCCCGTGGGGCGGGAGGGTGTTCTTC; CDR3: CASSPWGGRVFF; size: few; D: TRBD2; J: TRBJ2-1; V: TRBV7-9
DNA: TGTGCCTGCCACGGGGCAGGGGGCAGGGGAGACTATGGCTACACCTTC; CDR3: CACHGAGGRGDYGYTF; size: few; D: TRBD1; J: TRBJ1-2; V: TRBV30
DNA: TGCAGCGTTGAGGGAAGGACCCGCAATGAGCAGTTCTTC; CDR3: CSVEGRTRNEQFF; size: -; D: -; J: TRBJ2-1; V: TRBV29-1
DNA: TGTGCCAGCAGCCCGGGCGGTGGATACAATGAGCAGTTCTTC; CDR3: CASSPGGGYNEQFF; size: -; D: -; J: TRBJ2-1; V: TRBV4-2
DNA: TGTGCCAGCAGTGGCAGCAATCAGCCCCAGCATTTT; CDR3: CASSGSNQPQHF; size: few; D: -; J: TRBJ1-5; V: TRBV6-1
DNA: TGTGCCAGCAGTAAGGATGGACTCCTGATTTGCGAGCAGTACTTC; CDR3: CASSKDGLLICEQYF; size: -; D: -; J: TRBJ2-7; V: TRBV27
DNA: TGTGCCAGCAGCCAGACTAGCGGGAGCAACGAGCAGTACTTC; CDR3: CASSQTSGSNEQYF; size: -; D: TRBD2; J: TRBJ2-7; V: TRBV7-2
DNA: TGTGCCAGCAGCCCTCGGACGGGAACCTCCTACGAGCAGTACTTC; CDR3: CASSPRTGTSYEQYF; size: -; D: -; J: TRBJ2-7; V: TRBV11-2
DNA: TGTGCCAGCAGTTCCTACAGGGGGCTGAGGGGATCCACCGGGGAGCTGTTTTTT; CDR3: CASSSYRGLRGSTGELFF; size: -; D: TRBD1; J: TRBJ2-2; V: TRBV11-2
DNA: TGTGCCAGCAGCGGGCGGGAGGCCCGGTCCTACAATGAGCAGTTCTTC; CDR3: CASSGREARSYNEQFF; size: -; D: TRBD2; J: TRBJ2-1; V: TRBV28
DNA: TGTGCCAGCAGTACCGGGGAGTCTAGAGTGGAGCTGTTTTTT; CDR3: CASSTGESRVELFF; size: -; D: -; J: TRBJ2-2; V: TRBV6-5
DNA: TGTGCCAGCAGCCTACAGGGCTCTGGAAACACCATATATTTT; CDR3: CASSLQGSGNTIYF; size: -; D: -; J: TRBJ1-3; V: TRBV5-4
DNA: TGCAGCGTTGGGGCCATCTCTGGAAACACCATATATTTT; CDR3: CSVGAISGNTIYF; size: -; D: -; J: TRBJ1-3; V: TRBV29-1
DNA: TGTGCCAGTAGTATGTCAGCGGGAGGTGGCTATGAGCAGTTCTTC; CDR3: CASSMSAGGGYEQFF; size: few; D: TRBD2; J: TRBJ2-1; V: TRBV19
DNA: TGTGCCAGCAGCCCGCGAGCGGGAACAGGGTTTACCGGGGAGCTGTTTTTT; CDR3: CASSPRAGTGFTGELFF; size: -; D: -; J: TRBJ2-2; V: TRBV9
DNA: TGTGCCAGTCGGACTAGCGGGAGCTCGGTGCAGTACTTC; CDR3: CASRTSGSSVQYF; size: -; D: TRBD2; J: TRBJ2-7; V: TRBV27